This T cell receptor beta chain is drawn from a study of blood T cell repertoires in COVID-19 (dated by TCRdb to 2020 to 2021). Regarding the study in general: Samples covering the acute and convalescent phases of COVID-19 were provided by collaborators in the United States, Italy and Spain. The prospective study material was composed of cDNA or gDNA derived from T cells, B-cell-depleted T cells, or PBMCs. Deeply sampled blood TCRbeta repertoires from subjects exposed to, actively infected with, or recovered from COVID-19 were included in the dataset. The repertoires were released in a freely available public database meant as a resource for research on the immune response to SARS-CoV-2. Samples were obtained from the ongoing ImmuneRACE study (first 160 participants) and from about 1,300 subjects provided by 6 global collaborators. Sample metadata almost always included a de-identified subject ID, COVID-19 status, age in years and sex. Where available, HLA class I and class II types were obtained from metadata supplied by the sample provider rather than from assay-based typing. Overall results and qualifications from the work: How much clinical and demographic metadata was included differed by source and by participant, and the metadata was provided uncurated.

A few counts support this clone. What antigen it recognizes has not been identified. Base qualities are not at hand, and no much larger clone is one base apart. A second Seattle source provided samples from volunteer blood donors who had recovered from COVID-19. Whole blood was collected in K2EDTA tubes by collaborating institutions according to the institutions' own protocols. For TCRbeta analysis, collaborators shipped samples as frozen whole blood, isolated PBMCs, or DNA extracted from either of those sample types. TCRbeta CDR3 regions were amplified from genomic DNA by means of the immunoSEQ Assay, a bias-controlled multiplex PCR. Under the source paper's analysis protocol: Within the assay, amplification of reference gene primers was used to estimate how many nucleated cells each sample contained. Sequence reads were collapsed and filtered to measure the absolute abundance of every unique TCRbeta CDR3 rearrangement. For each sample, productive Simpson clonality was calculated as the square root of Simpson's diversity index across productive rearrangements. TCRdb re-hosts the immuneACCESS table, in-frame sequences only. Its copies lack some clones; in the studies checked, an unresolved V gene accounts for under half of them, and the cause for the rest is not known. The DNA was the basis for D and trimming; V, J and clone size are from that table. Recorded for this sample are fewer than 150,000 clones; around 73% of them occurred a single time. Of the sample, about 10% is held by the ten largest clones.

This clonotype originated in a man aged 60 to 69 who had recovered from COVID-19. Sequenced material: peripheral blood.

The CDR3 corresponds to CASSLGEGITEAFF. The bases are TGCGCCAGCAGCCTGGGAGAGGGTATCACTGAAGCTTTCTTT. Here the chain combines TRBV5-1 and TRBJ1-1; a confident D gene designation cannot be given. The junction carries 14 bases between V and J, which are trimmed by 4 bases and 4 bases respectively. Per the germline V gene, SGHRS is the CDR1 and YFSETQ is the CDR2. Measured from the cysteine to the phenylalanine, the CDR3 is 14 residues long. Only CDR3 DNA is held: 42 bases, read in frame from base 1.